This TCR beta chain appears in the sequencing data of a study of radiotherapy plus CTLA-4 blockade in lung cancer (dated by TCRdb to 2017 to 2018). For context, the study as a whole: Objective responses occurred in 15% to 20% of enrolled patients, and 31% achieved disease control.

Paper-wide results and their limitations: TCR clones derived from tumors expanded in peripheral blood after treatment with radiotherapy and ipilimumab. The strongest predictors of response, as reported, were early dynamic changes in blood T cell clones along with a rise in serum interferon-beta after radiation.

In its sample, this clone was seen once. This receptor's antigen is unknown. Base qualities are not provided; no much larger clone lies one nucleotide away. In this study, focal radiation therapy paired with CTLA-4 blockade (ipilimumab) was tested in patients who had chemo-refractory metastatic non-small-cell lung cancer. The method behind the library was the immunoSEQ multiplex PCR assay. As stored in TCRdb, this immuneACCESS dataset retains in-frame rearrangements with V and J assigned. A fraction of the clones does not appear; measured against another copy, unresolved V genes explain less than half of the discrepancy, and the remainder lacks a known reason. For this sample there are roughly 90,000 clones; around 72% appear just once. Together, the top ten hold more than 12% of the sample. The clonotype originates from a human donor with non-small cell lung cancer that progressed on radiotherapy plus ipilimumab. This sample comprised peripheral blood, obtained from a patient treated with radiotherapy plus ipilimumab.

The CDR3 reads CASSLVLETQYF. The DNA sequence is TGTGCCAGCAGCTTAGTCCTGGAGACCCAGTACTTC. The rearrangement joined TRBV7-2 to TRBJ2-5, with the D segment identity uncertain. CDR1 and CDR2 are drawn from the germline V gene: SGHTA, FQGNSA. A distance of 5 bases separates the germline ends of V and J, which lose 1 base and 5 bases respectively. The CDR3 contains 12 residues, cysteine and phenylalanine counted. The only DNA kept is the CDR3, 36 bases in frame from the first base.